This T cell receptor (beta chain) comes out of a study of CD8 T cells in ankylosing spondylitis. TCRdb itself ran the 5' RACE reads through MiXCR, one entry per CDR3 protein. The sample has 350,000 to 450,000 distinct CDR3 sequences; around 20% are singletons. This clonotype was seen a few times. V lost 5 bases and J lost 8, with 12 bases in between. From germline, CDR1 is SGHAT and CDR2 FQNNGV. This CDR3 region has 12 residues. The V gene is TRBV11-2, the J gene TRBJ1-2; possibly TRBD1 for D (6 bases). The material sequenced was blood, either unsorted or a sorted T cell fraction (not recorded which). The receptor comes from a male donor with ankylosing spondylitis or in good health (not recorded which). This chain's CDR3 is CASSPRGGGYTF. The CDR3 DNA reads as TGTGCCAGCAGCCCCCGAGGGGGAGGCTACACCTTC.